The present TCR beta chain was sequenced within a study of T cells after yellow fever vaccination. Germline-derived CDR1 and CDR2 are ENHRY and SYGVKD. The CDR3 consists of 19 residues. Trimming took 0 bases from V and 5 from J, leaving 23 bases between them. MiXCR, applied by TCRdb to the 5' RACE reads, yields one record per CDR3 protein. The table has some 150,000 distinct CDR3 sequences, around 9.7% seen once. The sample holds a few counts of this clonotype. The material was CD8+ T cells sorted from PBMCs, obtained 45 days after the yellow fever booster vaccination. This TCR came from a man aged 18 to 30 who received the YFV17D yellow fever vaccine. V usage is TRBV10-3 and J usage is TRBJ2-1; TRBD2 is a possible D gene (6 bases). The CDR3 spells CAISESVRTKGGLNNEQFF. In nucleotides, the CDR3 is TGTGCCATCAGTGAGTCGGTTAGGACTAAAGGAGGCTTGAACAATGAGCAGTTCTTC.